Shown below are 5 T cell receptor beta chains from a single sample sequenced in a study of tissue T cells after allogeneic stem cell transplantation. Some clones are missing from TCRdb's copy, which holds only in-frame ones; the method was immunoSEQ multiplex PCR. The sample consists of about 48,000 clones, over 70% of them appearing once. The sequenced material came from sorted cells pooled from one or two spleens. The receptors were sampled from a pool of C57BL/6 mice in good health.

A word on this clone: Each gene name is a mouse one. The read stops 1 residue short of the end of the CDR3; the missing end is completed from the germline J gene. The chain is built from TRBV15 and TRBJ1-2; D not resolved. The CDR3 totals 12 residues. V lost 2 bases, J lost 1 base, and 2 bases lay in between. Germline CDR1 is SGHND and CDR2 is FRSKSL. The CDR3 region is CASSLKNSDYTF. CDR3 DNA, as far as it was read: TGTGCCAGCAGTTTAAAAAACTCCGACTACACC.

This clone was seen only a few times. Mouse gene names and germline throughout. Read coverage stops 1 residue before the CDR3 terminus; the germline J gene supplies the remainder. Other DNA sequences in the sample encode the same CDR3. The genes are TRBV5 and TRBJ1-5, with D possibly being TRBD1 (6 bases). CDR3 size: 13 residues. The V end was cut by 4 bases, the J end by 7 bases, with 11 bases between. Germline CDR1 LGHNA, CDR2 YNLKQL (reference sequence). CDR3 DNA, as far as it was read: TGTGCCAGCAGCCCTCAGGGGAATCAGGCTCCGCTT. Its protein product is CASSPQGNQAPL. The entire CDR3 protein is CASSPQGNQAPLF.

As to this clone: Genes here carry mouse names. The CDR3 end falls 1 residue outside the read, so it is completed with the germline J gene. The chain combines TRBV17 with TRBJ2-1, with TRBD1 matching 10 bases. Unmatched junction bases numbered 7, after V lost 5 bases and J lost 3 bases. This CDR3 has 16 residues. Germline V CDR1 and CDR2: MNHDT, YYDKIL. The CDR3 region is CASSAGTGDFYAEQFF. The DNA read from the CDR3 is TGTGCTAGCAGTGCCGGGACAGGGGACTTCTATGCTGAGCAGTTC. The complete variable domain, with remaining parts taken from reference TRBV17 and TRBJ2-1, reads DTTVKQNPRYKLARVGKPVNLICSQTMNHDTMYWYQKKPNQAPKLLLFYYDKILNREADTFEKFQSSRPNNSFCSLYIGSAGLEYSAMYLCASSAGTGDFYAEQFFGPGTRLTVL.

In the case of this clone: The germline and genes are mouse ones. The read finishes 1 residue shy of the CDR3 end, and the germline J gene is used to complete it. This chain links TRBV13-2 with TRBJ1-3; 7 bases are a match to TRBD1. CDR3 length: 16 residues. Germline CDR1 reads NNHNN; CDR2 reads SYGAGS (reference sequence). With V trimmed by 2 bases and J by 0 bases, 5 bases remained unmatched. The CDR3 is CASGDRDRNSGNTLYF. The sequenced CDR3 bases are TGTGCCAGCGGTGACCGGGACAGAAATTCTGGAAATACGCTCTAT.

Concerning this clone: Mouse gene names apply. The CDR3 bases that were read are TGTGCAAGCAGCCGCCGACTGGGGGGGCGAGACACCCAGTAC. Its protein product is CASSRRLGGRDTQY. The whole CDR3 region reads CASSRRLGGRDTQYF. V and J are TRBV16 and TRBJ2-5; 12 nucleotides match TRBD2. From the germline J gene comes the end of the CDR3, since the read stops 1 residue before it. Trimming at V came to 5 bases and at J to 5 bases, leaving 5 bases not matched to a gene. The germline CDR1 and CDR2 sequences are SGHSA and FRNQAP. The CDR3 has 15 amino acids.